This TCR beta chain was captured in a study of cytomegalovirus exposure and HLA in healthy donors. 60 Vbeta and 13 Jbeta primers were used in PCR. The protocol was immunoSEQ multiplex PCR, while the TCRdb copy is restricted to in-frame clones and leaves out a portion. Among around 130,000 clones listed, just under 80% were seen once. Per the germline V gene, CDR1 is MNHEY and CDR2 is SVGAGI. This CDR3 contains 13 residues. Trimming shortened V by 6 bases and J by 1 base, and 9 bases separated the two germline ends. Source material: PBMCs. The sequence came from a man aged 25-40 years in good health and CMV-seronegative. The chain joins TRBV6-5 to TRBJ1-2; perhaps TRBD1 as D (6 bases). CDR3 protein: CASRRGNNYGYTF. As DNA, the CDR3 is TGTGCCAGCAGGAGGGGGAATAACTATGGCTACACCTTC.